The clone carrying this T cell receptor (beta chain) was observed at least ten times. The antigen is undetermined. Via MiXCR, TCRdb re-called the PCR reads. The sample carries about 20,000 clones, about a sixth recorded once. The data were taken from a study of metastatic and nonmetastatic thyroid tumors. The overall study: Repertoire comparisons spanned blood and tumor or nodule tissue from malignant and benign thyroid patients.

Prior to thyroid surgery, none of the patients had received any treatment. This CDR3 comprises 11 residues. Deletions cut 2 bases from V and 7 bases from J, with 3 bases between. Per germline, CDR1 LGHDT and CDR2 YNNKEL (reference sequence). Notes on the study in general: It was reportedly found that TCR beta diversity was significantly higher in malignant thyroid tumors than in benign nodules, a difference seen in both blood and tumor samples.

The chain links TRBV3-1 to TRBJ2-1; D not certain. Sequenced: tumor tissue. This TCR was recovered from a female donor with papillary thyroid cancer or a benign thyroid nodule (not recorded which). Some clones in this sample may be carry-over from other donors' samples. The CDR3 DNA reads TGTGCCAGCAGCCAATGGAATGAGCAGTTCTTC. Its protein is CASSQWNEQFF.